This T cell receptor (beta chain) was recorded in a study of blood T cell repertoires in COVID-19. About the research overall: From the United States, Italy and Spain came samples of acute and convalescent COVID-19.

Germline CDR1 SGHRS, CDR2 YFSETQ. V lost 1 base to trimming and J lost 4 bases, with 11 bases between them. This CDR3 is built from 15 residues. Per the original methods: By means of reference gene primer amplification, nucleated cell counts were estimated. Clones were read by immunoSEQ multiplex PCR, and TCRdb kept only the in-frame ones, dropping some. Clone size and V and J calls were adopted from that table, with D and trimming inferred from the DNA. The sample includes about 99,000 clones, about 89% of them seen just once. V gene TRBV5-1 combines with J gene TRBJ2-2, with D possibly TRBD1 on 5 matching bases. The TCR was taken from a woman aged 60-75 years with acute or convalescent COVID-19. Sequences were obtained from peripheral blood. The CDR3 loop is CASSLLQGSTGELFF. The CDR3 DNA follows: TGCGCCAGCAGCTTGCTGCAGGGATCCACCGGGGAGCTGTTTTTT.